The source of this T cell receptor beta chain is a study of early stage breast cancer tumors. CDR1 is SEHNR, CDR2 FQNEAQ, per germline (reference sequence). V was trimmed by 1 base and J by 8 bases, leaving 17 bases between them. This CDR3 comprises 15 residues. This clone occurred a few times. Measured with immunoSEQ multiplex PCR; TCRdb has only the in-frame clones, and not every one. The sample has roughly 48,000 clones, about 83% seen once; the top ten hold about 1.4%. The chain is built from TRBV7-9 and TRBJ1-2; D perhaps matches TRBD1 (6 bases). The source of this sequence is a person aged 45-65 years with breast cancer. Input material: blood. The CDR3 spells CASSLGQPGGKGYTF. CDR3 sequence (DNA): TGTGCCAGCAGCTTAGGGCAGCCCGGGGGCAAAGGCTACACCTTC.